The next 17 T cell receptor beta chains were all read from a single sample in a study of blood T cells in healthy people across ages. Then a second PCR, running roughly 6 to 12 cycles, was carried out with a sample-barcoded 5' primer and a J-beta primer mix. MiXCR was run by TCRdb on the 5' RACE reads, yielding one entry per CDR3 protein. Found here are under 750,000 distinct CDR3 sequences, around 48% of them singletons; the top ten hold approximately 25%. Sequenced sample: blood. Source of these receptors: an elderly man in good health.

At least ten counts were recorded for this clonotype. This chain connects TRBV6-5 to TRBJ2-7; TRBD2 aligns across 7 bases. The V and J ends lost 0 bases and 2 bases, in that order; junction bases with no gene match: 7. This CDR3 is built from 16 residues. Germline CDR1 reads MNHEY; CDR2 reads SVGAGI. CDR3 DNA sequence: TGTGCCAGCAGTTACTCGGCTAGCGGACTTACCTACGAGCAGTACTTC. Translating it yields CASSYSASGLTYEQYF.

The chain combines TRBV4-1 with TRBJ2-7, with 9 bases matching TRBD1. The CDR3 has 16 amino acids. CDR1 and CDR2 from the germline V gene are MGHRA and YSYEKL. Unmatched junction bases numbered 5, after V lost 2 bases and J lost 0 bases. CDR3 sequence: CASSQTGQGLSYEQYF. CDR3 in DNA: TGCGCCAGCAGCCAAACGGGACAGGGTCTCTCCTACGAGCAGTACTTC.

In regard to this clonotype: This may be a read error, as it is one base from a much larger clone. The chain is built from TRBV24-1 and TRBJ2-4, with 7 bases lining up with TRBD1. The DNA end is a closer match to TRBJ2-5, so the J assignment may be wrong. Germline V lookup: CDR1 KGHDR, CDR2 SFDVKD. This CDR3 comprises 13 residues. The CDR3 here is CATRGTAQETQYF. The CDR3 nucleotides read TGTGCCACCAGGGGGACAGCCCAAGAGACCCAGTACTTC.

The CDR3 bases are TGTGCCAGCGGACAAGAGGAAAAACTGTTTTTT. Protein product: CASGQEEKLFF. The chain employs TRBV6-2 or TRBV6-3 and TRBJ1-4; D might be TRBD1 (5 bases). Trimming left V 8 bases short and J 8 bases short, with 9 bases between. Germline V lookup: CDR1 MNHEY, CDR2 SVGEGT. This CDR3 is built from 11 residues.

Note on this clonotype: A much larger clonotype is one base distant, so this may be a read error. V and J are TRBV6-5 and TRBJ2-2, with a weak D call TRBD1 (5 bases). The CDR3 length is 12 residues. The V and J ends lost 10 bases and 7 bases respectively, with 13 bases between them. Germline lookup yields CDR1 MNHEY and CDR2 SVGAGI. The CDR3, as DNA: TGTGCCACACACAGGTCCATCGGGGAGCTGTTTTTT. Protein sequence: CATHRSIGELFF.

The chain combines TRBV7-2 with TRBJ1-2; 7 bases are shared with TRBD1. Germline CDR1 is SGHTA and CDR2 is FQGNSA. The CDR3 is 12 residues long. Trimming took 5 bases from V and 7 from J; bases not matched to a gene: 4. Written as DNA, the CDR3 is TGTGCCAGCAGCATGGACAGGCTTGGCTACACCTTC. The encoded protein is CASSMDRLGYTF.

The V and J genes are TRBV11-1 and TRBJ2-1; D call uncertain. Per germline, CDR1 SGHAT and CDR2 FQDESV (reference sequence). Trimming removed 2 bases at V and 5 bases at J, with 10 bases between. The CDR3 totals 14 residues. The CDR3 coding sequence is TGTGCCAGCAGCTTAAGGCGGCTAAACAATGAGCAGTTCTTC. It specifies CASSLRRLNNEQFF.

The rearrangement joins TRBV7-9 to TRBJ2-3; D tentatively fits TRBD1 or TRBD2 (6 bases each). CDR1 is SEHNR and CDR2 is FQNEAQ in the germline V gene (reference sequence). Between the trimmed V and J ends, which lost 5 bases and 2 bases, there was a span of 17 bases. This CDR3 region has 16 residues. The CDR3 nucleotides are TGTGCCAGCAGCCCCTGGAGGGGACAAGACACAGATACGCAGTATTTT. This translates into CASSPWRGQDTDTQYF.

This clonotype has more than one count but fewer than ten. This chain uses TRBV3-1 with TRBJ2-5, with a tentative D call TRBD2 (7 bases). The J call could be wrong; TRBJ2-7 is a better fit for the DNA end. The CDR3 totals 14 residues. Germline-derived CDR1 and CDR2 are LGHDT and YNNKEL (reference sequence). CDR3 sequence (DNA): TGTGCCAGCAGCCAAGGTCGGGGGGCTTACGAGCAGTACTTC. Its protein product is CASSQGRGAYEQYF.

This clonotype showed up just a few times. This chain connects TRBV20-1 to TRBJ2-5; 9 bases are shared with TRBD1. Trimming at V came to 6 bases and at J to 6 bases, leaving 8 bases not matched to a gene. The CDR3 is made up of 13 amino acids. Germline V CDR1 and CDR2: DFQATT, SNEGSKA (reference sequence). The CDR3 DNA reads TGCAGTGCATGGGGACAGGGTCTAAAGACCCAGTACTTC. It is translated as CSAWGQGLKTQYF.

This clonotype was seen just once. The rearrangement links TRBV7-2 to TRBJ2-5, with 11 bases lining up with TRBD2. In germline, CDR1 is SGHTA, CDR2 FQGNSA. V gave up 5 bases and J gave up 4 bases; unmatched junction bases: 3. There are 14 residues in the CDR3. The CDR3 DNA reads as TGTGCCAGCAGCAAACTAGCGGGGGTAGAGACCCAGTACTTC. Its translation: CASSKLAGVETQYF.

CDR3 DNA: TGTGCCAGCAGTTACTCTGATCCCTCCTACAATGAGCAGTTCTTC. Residues: CASSYSDPSYNEQFF. The V and J genes are TRBV2 and TRBJ2-1; unclear D gene. This CDR3 spans 15 amino acids. The germline V gene has CDR1 SNHLY and CDR2 FYNNEI. Trimming removed 5 bases from V and 0 bases from J, with 11 bases in between.

The gene calls are TRBV12-3 or TRBV12-4 and TRBJ2-5; D remains ambiguous. The CDR3 runs to 14 residues. V was cut by 6 bases and J by 0 bases, with 11 bases left in between. CDR3 DNA sequence: TGTGCCAGCAGAGCAGGAGTGTACCAAGAGACCCAGTACTTC. As protein: CASRAGVYQETQYF.

This clonotype was seen more than once but under ten times. The chain combines TRBV6-5 with TRBJ2-3; weak D call: TRBD2 (5 bases). CDR1 and CDR2 (germline): MNHEY, SVGAGI. V was pared by 5 bases and J by 9 bases, with 15 bases between. The CDR3 extends over 13 amino acids. The CDR3, as DNA: TGTGCCAGCAGTGTGGACTCCGTGGCCACGCAGTATTTT. It translates to CASSVDSVATQYF.

The genes are TRBV3-1 and TRBJ1-1; D is ambiguous. Germline-derived CDR1 and CDR2 are LGHDT and YNNKEL (reference sequence). V was cut by 0 bases and J by 6 bases, with 11 bases left in between. This CDR3 region has 14 residues. CDR3 DNA sequence: TGTGCCAGCAGCCAAGATCCGCGAGGTTCTGAAGCTTTCTTT. Protein product: CASSQDPRGSEAFF.

This clonotype was found a few times. The genes are TRBV20-1 and TRBJ2-7, with D tentatively TRBD1 (7 bases). Germline assignment: CDR1 DFQATT and CDR2 SNEGSKA (reference sequence). The CDR3 is made up of 16 amino acids. Deletions cut 1 base from V and 0 bases from J, with 16 bases between. CDR3 region: CSARAGRGTDSYEQYF. CDR3 DNA sequence: TGCAGTGCTAGAGCAGGTCGGGGGACAGACTCCTACGAGCAGTACTTC.

Comments on this clonotype: The junction shows a germline mismatch at one end, possibly a read error. The V and J genes are TRBV7-2 and TRBJ2-1; 10 nucleotides agree with TRBD2. Germline values: CDR1 SGHTA, CDR2 FQGNSA. The CDR3 has 15 residues. CDR3 in DNA: TGTGCCAACAGCTATGCCAAAGCGGGAGGGCAGGGGGAGTTCTTC. It codes for CANSYAKAGGQGEFF.